These 19 T cell receptor beta chains share one sample of origin, sequenced in a study of T cell clones after liver transplantation. Assay: immunoSEQ multiplex PCR; the TCRdb copy retains only in-frame clones and omits some. The sample shows roughly 120,000 clones, about nine tenths of them seen only once. Sequencing was performed on CD4+ T cells from blood, taken 12 months after liver transplant. Receptors were obtained from a human patient who received a liver transplant. The T cells may partly be graft donor cells.

The chain carries TRBV5-1 and TRBJ2-2; no clear D. The CDR3 spans 16 residues. The germline V gene has CDR1 SGHRS and CDR2 YFSETQ. The ends were cut back, 0 bases at V and 2 bases at J, with 11 bases in the middle. CDR3 in amino acids: CASSLAGVTNTGELFF. The DNA of the CDR3 is TGCGCCAGCAGCTTGGCGGGCGTCACCAACACCGGGGAGCTGTTTTTT.

This chain uses TRBV9 with TRBJ1-4, with 11 bases identical to TRBD1. J lost 7 bases, V lost 3 bases, and 5 bases had no gene match. Germline CDR1 SGDLS, CDR2 YYNGEE. The CDR3 contains 15 residues. CDR3 loop: CASSAWDRGTEKLFF. The CDR3 nucleotides are TGTGCCAGCAGCGCGTGGGACAGGGGGACTGAAAAACTGTTTTTT.

The chain uses TRBV28 and TRBJ1-5; D remains ambiguous. Germline CDR1 and CDR2: MDHEN and SYDVKM. Trimming left V 4 bases short and J 0 bases short, with 16 bases between. The CDR3 has 17 amino acids. In DNA, the CDR3 is TGTGCCAGCAGTTCGTACATATTTCGGGATAGCAATCAGCCCCAGCATTTT. It yields the protein CASSSYIFRDSNQPQHF.

The chain recombines TRBV18 with TRBJ1-5, with D tentatively TRBD1 (5 bases). Trimming left V 3 bases short and J 3 bases short, with 9 bases between. There are 14 residues in the CDR3. CDR1 is KGHSH, CDR2 LQKENI, per germline. The CDR3 sequence: CASSPGTVNQPQHF. In nucleotides, the CDR3 is TGTGCCAGCTCACCGGGGACGGTCAATCAGCCCCAGCATTTT.

This chain connects TRBV18 to TRBJ2-3, with D perhaps TRBD2 (5 bases). V was clipped by 3 bases and J by 0 bases, with 7 bases between them. CDR1 KGHSH and CDR2 LQKENI come from the germline V gene. CDR3 length equals 14 residues. In nucleotides, the CDR3 is TGTGCCAGCTCACCCCGACTAAGCACAGATACGCAGTATTTT. Its translation is CASSPRLSTDTQYF.

The chain combines TRBV12-5 with TRBJ1-4; TRBD1 is a possible D gene (6 bases). The germline V and J ends were trimmed by 1 base and 3 bases, with 12 bases remaining between them. Germline lookup yields CDR1 LGHNT and CDR2 FRNRAP. The CDR3 spans 16 residues. The CDR3 DNA is TGTGCTAGTGGTTTGGGGACAGCGGGGCCTAATGAAAAACTGTTTTTT. Its translation is CASGLGTAGPNEKLFF.

This clone was recorded once. The J gene is TRBJ2-5, the V gene TRBV7-9, with unresolved D. In germline, CDR1 is SEHNR, CDR2 FQNEAQ (reference sequence). This CDR3 is 16 amino acids long. Trimming shortened V by 1 base and J by 5 bases, and 17 bases separated the two germline ends. CDR3 residues: CASSLGMGQLSETQYF. DNA for the CDR3: TGTGCCAGCAGCTTAGGGATGGGCCAGTTATCCGAGACCCAGTACTTC.

The V gene is TRBV27, the J gene TRBJ2-7; no firm D call. V was cut by 5 bases and J by 9 bases, with 20 bases left in between. CDR3 length equals 14 residues. Per germline, CDR1 MNHEY and CDR2 SMNVEV (reference sequence). The DNA for the CDR3 is TGTGCCAGCAGTGCCCTCCCTTTCATGGGCGTGCAGTACTTC. This codes for CASSALPFMGVQYF.

The chain carries TRBV5-5 and TRBJ2-5, with 9 bases that match TRBD1. From germline, CDR1 is SGHKS and CDR2 YYEKEE (reference sequence). V shed 5 bases, J shed 5 bases, and the junction held 10 bases outside the gene matches. CDR3 length: 15 residues. CDR3 protein: CASSLTGTGIETQYF. As DNA, the CDR3 is TGTGCCAGCAGTCTCACCGGGACAGGGATTGAGACCCAGTACTTC.

This clone was counted a single time. The CDR3, as DNA: TGTGCCAGCAGCCAAGAGACTAGCGGGGTTTTCGAAACCCAGTACTTC. Translation gives CASSQETSGVFETQYF. This rearrangement joins TRBV4-2 to TRBJ2-5; 11 nucleotides line up with TRBD2. V shed 0 bases and J 8 bases; nucleotides not matched to a gene: 8. Germline V gene lookup returns CDR1 LGHNA and CDR2 YNFKEQ. The CDR3 has 16 residues.

The chain uses TRBV11-2 and TRBJ2-6; D is perhaps TRBD2 (6 bases). The CDR3 spans 16 residues. CDR1 and CDR2 (germline): SGHAT, FQNNGV. V lost 1 base, J lost 1 base, and 8 bases lay in between. DNA of the CDR3: TGTGCCAGCAGCTTAGTTGGGGGGTCTGGGGCCAACGTCCTGACTTTC. Amino acids: CASSLVGGSGANVLTF.

The rearrangement links TRBV5-1 to TRBJ1-1; tentative D call: TRBD1 (6 bases). Germline CDR1 is SGHRS and CDR2 is YFSETQ. The CDR3 spans 16 residues. Trimming took 3 bases from V and 0 from J, leaving 15 bases between them. Here the CDR3 DNA reads TGCGCCAGCAGCTGGAGTGTTGGGACATTGAACACTGAAGCTTTCTTT. It specifies CASSWSVGTLNTEAFF. Using reference TRBV5-1 and TRBJ1-1 for the parts outside the CDR3, the full variable domain is KAGVTQTPRYLIKTRGQQVTLSCSPISGHRSVSWYQQTPGQGLQFLFEYFSETQRNKGNFPGRFSGRQFSNSRSEMNVSTLELGDSALYLCASSWSVGTLNTEAFFGQGTRLTVV.

Points on this clone: This same CDR3 is encoded by further DNA sequences in the sample. V is TRBV5-1 and J is TRBJ2-3; D is possibly TRBD1 or TRBD2 (5 bases each). The germline V gene has CDR1 SGHRS and CDR2 YFSETQ. Deletions cut 1 base from V and 6 bases from J, with 12 bases between. CDR3 length: 14 residues. The CDR3 nucleotides read TGCGCCAGCAGCTTGCTGGGACCTGCGGATACGCAGTATTTT. This translates into CASSLLGPADTQYF.

The J gene is TRBJ2-1, the V gene TRBV19, with a tentative D call TRBD1 (6 bases). There are 14 residues in the CDR3. CDR1 is LNHDA and CDR2 is SQIVND in the germline V gene (reference sequence). V gave up 4 bases and J gave up 4 bases, with 11 bases separating them. The CDR3 nucleotides are TGTGCCAGTAGTAAGGGGGAGATGTACAATGAGCAGTTCTTC. This codes for CASSKGEMYNEQFF.

The V and J genes are TRBV7-8 and TRBJ2-1; no clear D. Germline V gene lookup returns CDR1 SGHVS and CDR2 FQNEAQ. The CDR3 is 13 amino acids. V was shortened by 6 bases and J by 6 bases, with 12 bases between the two germline ends. CDR3 loop: CASRDQPINEQFF. Here the CDR3 DNA reads TGTGCCAGCAGGGACCAGCCTATCAATGAGCAGTTCTTC. Based on the CDR3 plus reference TRBV7-8 and TRBJ2-1, the full variable domain is GAGVSQSPRYKVAKRGQDVALRCDPISGHVSLFWYQQALGQGPEFLTYFQNEAQLDKSGLPSDRFFAERPEGSVSTLKIQRTQQEDSAVYLCASRDQPINEQFFGPGTRLTVL.

The chain carries TRBV5-1 and TRBJ1-2; TRBD1 matches at 8 bases. The CDR3 runs 15 residues. Germline lookup yields CDR1 SGHRS and CDR2 YFSETQ. The V segment lost 5 bases and the J segment 2 bases; nucleotides outside the gene matches: 8. Here the CDR3 DNA reads TGCGCCAGCAGTACCGGGACAGGAAACAACTATGGCTACACCTTC. It is translated as CASSTGTGNNYGYTF.

V and J are TRBV29-1 and TRBJ1-4; D not resolved. The length of the CDR3 is 15 residues. Germline V gene data show CDR1 as SQVTM and CDR2 as ANQGSEA. The ends were cut back, 4 bases at V and 1 base at J, with 13 bases in the middle. For the CDR3, the DNA is TGCAGCGTTGGAGGCCCCGCGGGAACTAATGAAAAACTGTTTTTT. Amino acids: CSVGGPAGTNEKLFF.

This clone was seen a handful of times. The gene calls are TRBV19 and TRBJ2-7, with 7 bases fitting TRBD2. There are 13 residues in the CDR3. Germline V gene data show CDR1 as LNHDA and CDR2 as SQIVND (reference sequence). V was pared by 10 bases and J by 5 bases, with 11 bases of the junction left unmatched. CDR3 loop: CATADGRRNEQYF. CDR3 DNA sequence: TGTGCCACCGCGGACGGGAGGCGCAACGAGCAGTACTTC. The full variable domain, in which reference TRBV19 and TRBJ2-7 provide the parts outside the CDR3, is DGGITQSPKYLFRKEGQNVTLSCEQNLNHDAMYWYRQDPGQGLRLIYYSQIVNDFQKGDIAEGYSVSREKKESFPLTVTSAQKNPTAFYLCATADGRRNEQYFGPGTRLTVT.

The V and J genes are TRBV7-7 and TRBJ2-5; the D gene could be TRBD1 or TRBD2 (5 bases each). Germline V gives CDR1 SSHAT, CDR2 FNYEAQ (reference sequence). The CDR3 spans 13 residues. With 3 bases removed from V and 2 bases from J, the gap between germline ends came to 7 bases. The DNA for the CDR3 is TGTGCCAGCAGCTTGAGGGGTCAAGAGACCCAGTACTTC. It yields the protein CASSLRGQETQYF.